Following are 27 T cell receptor beta chains from one sample sequenced in a study of early T cells in non-severe SARS-CoV-2 infection (dated by TCRdb to the early 2020s). The receptor library was made with 5' RACE. Sequencing took place on a NextSeq 500. In TCRdb, the public reads were trimmed at Q25 with fastp and aligned with MiXCR, with productive beta chains retained. Identical CDR3 protein sequences are pooled into one entry, listed with their most common genes and DNA. Recorded for this sample are about 64,000 distinct CDR3 sequences; about 4.9% of them occurred a single time. 4.5% to 5.5% of the sample is taken by the ten largest. The source material was whole blood. The receptors originated from an adult who was a healthcare worker with PCR-confirmed SARS-CoV-2 infection or an uninfected control (not recorded which).

Many counts were recorded for this clonotype. The J gene is TRBJ1-1, the V gene TRBV7-9, with D unclear. CDR1 and CDR2 from the germline V gene are SEHNR and FQNEAQ (reference sequence). This CDR3 is built from 13 residues. Trimming cost V 6 bases and J 3 bases, with 11 bases left between them. The CDR3 sequence: CASRRLEDTEAFF. The CDR3 region has the DNA TGTGCCAGCAGGCGGTTGGAGGACACTGAAGCTTTCTTT.

This clonotype was seen ten or more times. The rearrangement links TRBV6-6 to TRBJ1-1; D might be TRBD1 (5 bases). Trimming took 6 bases from V and 6 from J, leaving 14 bases between them. The germline V gene encodes CDR1 MNHNY and CDR2 SVGAGI (reference sequence). The CDR3 has 13 residues. DNA for the CDR3: TGTGCCAGCAGCCCACCCGTAGGGGCTGAAGCTTTCTTT. Its translation: CASSPPVGAEAFF.

This clonotype came up a few times. The chain couples TRBV20-1 to TRBJ2-1; D might be TRBD2 (6 bases). Germline V gene lookup returns CDR1 DFQATT and CDR2 SNEGSKA (reference sequence). Trimming pared 3 bases from V and 12 bases from J, leaving 6 bases between. CDR3 length: 9 residues. The CDR3 DNA reads as TGCAGTGCTAGCGGGGGGCAGTTCTTC. This encodes CSASGGQFF.

This clonotype was found a few times. The chain links TRBV6-6 to TRBJ1-2; no definite D call. The germline V gene encodes CDR1 MNHNY and CDR2 SVGAGI (reference sequence). The CDR3 spans 13 residues. With 6 bases removed from V and 5 bases from J, the gap between germline ends came to 13 bases. This CDR3 is CASSPSEYYGYTF. The CDR3 coding sequence is TGTGCCAGCAGCCCTTCCGAGTATTATGGCTACACCTTC.

This clonotype was observed many times. V and J are TRBV19 and TRBJ2-5, with 8 positions matching TRBD2. Germline V gene data show CDR1 as LNHDA and CDR2 as SQIVND (reference sequence). Trimming removed 5 bases from V and 1 base from J; junction bases left unmatched: 9. The CDR3 totals 16 residues. The CDR3 protein is CASSPGLAELQETQYF. CDR3 sequence (DNA): TGTGCCAGTAGTCCCGGACTAGCAGAACTCCAAGAGACCCAGTACTTC.

This clonotype has at least ten counts. V is TRBV7-2 and J is TRBJ2-3; TRBD2 matches at 11 bases. The CDR3 contains 16 residues. From germline, CDR1 is SGHTA and CDR2 FQGNSA. V shed 1 base and J 7 bases; nucleotides not matched to a gene: 7. The CDR3 DNA reads as TGTGCCAGCAGCTTAGGCCTAGCGGGAGGCCTCCATACGCAGTATTTT. Translating it yields CASSLGLAGGLHTQYF.

J is TRBJ2-7 and V is TRBV7-6, with D perhaps assigned TRBD1 or TRBD2 (5 bases each). The germline V gene encodes CDR1 SGHVS and CDR2 FNYEAQ. CDR3 length equals 13 residues. Trimming removed 5 bases from V and 6 bases from J, with 14 bases in between. Written as DNA, the CDR3 is TGTGCCAGCAGCGTTAGGGGCCGGGGCGAGCAGTACTTC. It encodes CASSVRGRGEQYF.

This clonotype has at least ten counts. The V call is TRBV30, the J call TRBJ2-7; 8 bases agree with TRBD1. The CDR3 has 13 amino acids. Losses at the gene ends were 4 bases for V and 5 bases for J; bases not matched to a gene: 7. Germline V CDR1 and CDR2: GTSNPN, SVGIG (reference sequence). CDR3 in DNA: TGTGCCTGGAACGCCGGGACAGGTGACGAGCAGTACTTC. Residues: CAWNAGTGDEQYF. Combining the CDR3 with reference TRBV30 and TRBJ2-7 gives the whole variable domain SQTIHQWPATLVQPVGSPLSLECTVEGTSNPNLYWYRQAAGRGLQLLFYSVGIGQISSEVPQNLSASRPQDRQFILSSKKLLLSDSGFYLCAWNAGTGDEQYFGPGTRLTVT.

The gene calls are TRBV7-8 and TRBJ1-4; 9 nucleotides align to TRBD1. Germline values: CDR1 SGHVS, CDR2 FQNEAQ. The length of the CDR3 is 15 residues. With 4 bases clipped from V and 8 bases from J, the junction kept 8 bases outside the gene matches. CDR3 loop: CASSSTSGQGEKLFF. CDR3 nucleotides: TGTGCCAGCAGCTCGACCTCTGGACAGGGGGAAAAACTGTTTTTT.

The table lists this clonotype with many counts. The chain joins TRBV6-1 to TRBJ2-7; TRBD2 is a possible D gene (5 bases). CDR3 length: 14 residues. The germline V gene has CDR1 MNHNS and CDR2 SASEGT. Here the CDR3 reads CSLYPPEGVYEQYF. For the CDR3, the DNA is TGTTCCTTATATCCCCCAGAGGGAGTCTACGAGCAGTACTTC.

This clonotype appeared many times. The V and J genes are TRBV18 and TRBJ2-3; D may be TRBD1 or TRBD2 (5 bases each). Trimming removed 1 base at V and 4 bases at J, with 12 bases between. This CDR3 spans 15 amino acids. The germline CDR1 and CDR2 sequences are KGHSH and LQKENI. The DNA of the CDR3 is TGTGCCAGCTCACCACTGGGGGAGTGGGCAGATACGCAGTATTTT. It is translated as CASSPLGEWADTQYF.

This clonotype has only a few counts. The rearrangement uses TRBV5-4 and TRBJ2-1, with 7 bases matching TRBD2. Germline CDR1 and CDR2: SGHNT and YYREEE (reference sequence). V shed 1 base and J 5 bases; nucleotides not matched to a gene: 3. The CDR3 is made up of 14 amino acids. The CDR3 reads CASSLWGGDNEQFF. The CDR3, as DNA: TGTGCCAGCAGCTTGTGGGGGGGAGACAATGAGCAGTTCTTC.

This clonotype has just a few counts. The chain combines TRBV28 with TRBJ1-6; no clear D gene. Germline assignment: CDR1 MDHEN and CDR2 SYDVKM. V dropped 6 bases and J dropped 8 bases, with 8 bases sitting between them. The CDR3 consists of 12 residues. In DNA form, the CDR3 reads TGTGCCAGCAGAAATGGGTATTCACCCCTCCACTTT. Amino acid sequence: CASRNGYSPLHF.

This clonotype was counted a few times. This rearrangement joins TRBV7-2 to TRBJ2-3; TRBD2 matches at 12 bases. Germline lookup yields CDR1 SGHTA and CDR2 FQGNSA. CDR3 length: 18 residues. The V gene end was trimmed by 1 base and the J gene end by 1 base; junction bases not matched to a gene: 6. The CDR3: CASSLVPSGRAGTDTQYF. Written as DNA, the CDR3 is TGTGCCAGCAGCTTAGTTCCTAGCGGGAGGGCAGGCACAGATACGCAGTATTTT.

This clonotype was seen ten or more times. This chain connects TRBV7-2 to TRBJ1-6; D possibly corresponds to TRBD1 (5 bases). The CDR3 sequence is 14 residues long. With 4 bases removed from V and 7 bases from J, the gap between germline ends came to 11 bases. Germline V gene sequence: CDR1 SGHTA, CDR2 FQGNSA. CDR3 protein: CASSSTRQNSPLHF. CDR3 in DNA: TGTGCCAGCAGCTCGACCCGACAGAATTCACCCCTCCACTTT.

This clonotype was counted between two and nine times. The chain recombines TRBV4-1 with TRBJ1-1; 7 positions match TRBD1. After removal of 9 bases from V and 4 bases from J, the junction contained 8 bases not matched to a gene. Germline values: CDR1 MGHRA, CDR2 YSYEKL. This CDR3 region has 13 residues. The CDR3 sequence is CASNRGGITEAFF. In nucleotides, the CDR3 is TGCGCCAGTAACAGGGGAGGGATCACTGAAGCTTTCTTT.

The V call is TRBV25-1, the J call TRBJ2-1, with D possibly matching TRBD2 (6 bases). V shed 6 bases and J shed 8 bases, with 11 bases lying between them. The CDR3 contains 12 residues. In germline, CDR1 is MGHDK, CDR2 SYGVNS. CDR3 DNA sequence: TGTGCCAGCAGCGGGAGTGTCTATGAGCAGTTCTTC. It encodes CASSGSVYEQFF.

This clonotype was counted many times. This rearrangement joins TRBV7-9 to TRBJ1-2, with 8 bases aligning to TRBD1. V was clipped by 2 bases and J by 4 bases; unmatched bases: 6. Germline V gene sequence: CDR1 SEHNR, CDR2 FQNEAQ (reference sequence). CDR3 length equals 15 residues. CDR3 residues: CASSLPDRASYGYTF. As DNA, the CDR3 is TGTGCCAGCAGCTTACCGGACAGGGCCTCCTATGGCTACACCTTC.

This clonotype was counted a few times. The V and J genes are TRBV28 and TRBJ2-7; weak D call: TRBD1 (8 bases). This CDR3 has 15 residues. Germline V gene sequence: CDR1 MDHEN, CDR2 SYDVKM. Between the trimmed V and J ends, which lost 3 bases and 10 bases, there was a span of 22 bases. CDR3 sequence reads: CASSFRTGRGFLQYF. DNA for the CDR3: TGTGCCAGCAGTTTTCGGACAGGGAGGGGATTTTTACAGTACTTC.

This clonotype was seen ten or more times. The chain carries TRBV12-3 or TRBV12-4 and TRBJ2-7; a possible D gene is TRBD1 (7 bases). This CDR3 spans 11 amino acids. V lost 11 bases, J lost 3 bases, and 11 bases lay in between. This CDR3 reads CASGGSYEQYF. The CDR3 coding sequence is TGTGCCTCAGGGGGGAGCTACGAGCAGTACTTC.

This clonotype was recorded many times. This sequence joins TRBV20-1 and TRBJ1-1; possibly TRBD1 for D (5 bases). CDR1 and CDR2 from the germline V gene are DFQATT and SNEGSKA (reference sequence). Trimming left V 6 bases short and J 4 bases short, with 21 bases between. The CDR3 has 15 amino acids. DNA of the CDR3: TGCAGTGCAATCCGTTTTGGGGGTTCGAGCACTGAAGCTTTCTTT. Translation: CSAIRFGGSSTEAFF.

This clonotype came up a few times. The rearrangement links TRBV20-1 to TRBJ1-1; 7 bases agree with TRBD1. Germline V gene data show CDR1 as DFQATT and CDR2 as SNEGSKA (reference sequence). The junction had 16 bases not matched to a gene; V was cut back by 5 bases and J by 7 bases. There are 15 residues in the CDR3. CDR3 sequence reads: CSARPTRDSVLEAFF. The CDR3 DNA sequence: TGCAGTGCTCGGCCTACCCGGGACAGTGTACTTGAAGCTTTCTTT.

In this sample, this clonotype turned up many times. The chain couples TRBV21-1 to TRBJ1-2; whether TRBD1, the table's D call, matches the DNA was not checked. TRBV21-1 is a documented pseudogene. The CDR3 covers 14 residues. The chain's CDR3 is CASSRWTGRNGYTF. CDR3 in DNA: TGTGCCAGCAGCAGATGGACAGGGAGAAATGGCTACACCTTC.

The genes are TRBV27 and TRBJ1-1, with 8 bases aligning to TRBD1. This CDR3 contains 14 residues. Germline V gives CDR1 MNHEY, CDR2 SMNVEV (reference sequence). The trim removed 8 bases at V and 0 bases at J, leaving 5 bases unmatched. CDR3 sequence reads: CASCDRGLNTEAFF. For the CDR3, the DNA is TGTGCCAGCTGTGACAGGGGATTGAACACTGAAGCTTTCTTT.

The chain recombines TRBV6-6 with TRBJ2-1; perhaps TRBD2 as D (6 bases). The CDR3 has 14 amino acids. V lost 2 bases and J 5 bases, leaving 10 bases between the germline ends. Germline V lookup: CDR1 MNHNY, CDR2 SVGAGI (reference sequence). The CDR3 DNA sequence: TGTGCCAGCAGTTACCGGAGGGGAGACAATGAGCAGTTCTTC. Translation gives CASSYRRGDNEQFF.

This clonotype was recorded many times. The rearrangement uses TRBV29-1 and TRBJ1-2, with a weak D call TRBD1 (5 bases). This CDR3 has 13 amino acids. With 6 bases removed from V and 1 base from J, the gap between germline ends came to 12 bases. Germline V gives CDR1 SQVTM, CDR2 ANQGSEA. CDR3 in amino acids: CSVAGLNNYGYTF. Written as DNA, the CDR3 is TGCAGCGTCGCAGGGCTAAATAACTATGGCTACACCTTC.

This clonotype turned up a few times. V and J are TRBV18 and TRBJ2-3; 13 bases map to TRBD2. Germline V gives CDR1 KGHSH, CDR2 LQKENI. The CDR3 spans 15 residues. Germline trimming cut 5 bases from V and 8 bases from J; bases unmatched to any gene: 7. The CDR3 spells CASSEGLAGAGTQYF. The CDR3 region has the DNA TGTGCCAGCTCAGAAGGACTAGCGGGAGCCGGTACGCAGTATTTT.